These 30 T cell receptor beta chains share one sample of origin, sequenced in a study of blood T cell repertoires in COVID-19. The protocol was immunoSEQ multiplex PCR, while the TCRdb copy is restricted to in-frame clones and leaves out a portion. This table holds about 120,000 clones, roughly 85% found once. The sample taken for sequencing was peripheral blood. Source of these receptors: a woman aged 80 or older with active or convalescent COVID-19.

The chain joins TRBV18 to TRBJ1-2; D is undetermined. The CDR3 is 15 amino acids. Trimming took off 2 bases at V and 5 bases at J, with 15 bases between the two ends. Germline CDR1 KGHSH, CDR2 LQKENI. CDR3 in amino acids: CASSPLAERRYGYTF. DNA of the CDR3: TGTGCCAGCTCACCATTGGCGGAAAGGCGATATGGCTACACCTTC.

The sample holds a few counts of this clone. The chain joins TRBV2 to TRBJ2-1; TRBD1 matches 7 bases. Germline CDR1 and CDR2: SNHLY and FYNNEI. The CDR3 sequence is 20 residues long. The trim removed 6 bases at V and 4 bases at J, leaving 24 bases unmatched. The CDR3 coding sequence is TGTGCCAGCAGCCTAAGGGACAGTCAGATAGGGGACCCCTGGTACAATGAGCAGTTCTTC. It translates to CASSLRDSQIGDPWYNEQFF.

The chain combines TRBV2 with TRBJ1-2; no firm D call. Trimming removed 6 bases from V and 4 bases from J, with 21 bases in between. Per germline, CDR1 SNHLY and CDR2 FYNNEI. The CDR3 is made up of 16 amino acids. DNA for the CDR3: TGTGCCAGCAGACCCCCGGACGGAAATAGCGGCTATGGCTACACCTTC. Translation: CASRPPDGNSGYGYTF.

This chain uses TRBV25-1 with TRBJ2-7; D is perhaps TRBD1 (5 bases). There are 10 residues in the CDR3. With 6 bases removed from V and 5 bases from J, the gap between germline ends came to 5 bases. The germline gives CDR1 MGHDK, CDR2 SYGVNS. CDR3 protein: CASRGDEQYF. The CDR3 bases are TGTGCCAGCAGAGGGGACGAGCAGTACTTC.

The V gene is TRBV6-1, the J gene TRBJ2-2, with 10 positions matching TRBD1. The V gene end was trimmed by 4 bases and the J gene end by 6 bases; junction bases not matched to a gene: 8. CDR1 and CDR2 from the germline V gene are MNHNS and SASEGT. The CDR3 is 16 residues long. The CDR3, as DNA: TGTGCCAGCAGTGCCCGGACAGGGGGGATTGCCGGGGAGCTGTTTTTT. This gives the protein CASSARTGGIAGELFF.

The chain combines TRBV3-1 (or the pseudogene TRBV3-2) with TRBJ1-2, with D possibly matching TRBD1 (6 bases). The CDR3 loop spans 14 amino acids. V was pared by 4 bases and J by 4 bases, with 13 bases between. Germline loops: CDR1 LGHDT, CDR2 YNNKEL (reference sequence). CDR3 DNA sequence: TGTGCCAGCAGCCCCAACGGACAGATCTATGGCTACACCTTC. This gives the protein CASSPNGQIYGYTF.

The CDR3 region has the DNA TGTGCCAGCTCACCAAAATGGACTAGCACAGAGACCCAGTACTTC. Translation: CASSPKWTSTETQYF. V and J are TRBV18 and TRBJ2-5, with 8 positions matching TRBD2. Germline values: CDR1 KGHSH, CDR2 LQKENI. This CDR3 spans 15 amino acids. V lost 2 bases, J lost 4 bases, and 6 bases stayed unmatched.

This clone has just a few counts. V and J are TRBV5-4 and TRBJ1-2, with 9 bases that match TRBD1. The germline V gene encodes CDR1 SGHNT and CDR2 YYREEE (reference sequence). This CDR3 region has 15 residues. J lost 2 bases, V lost 0 bases, and 2 bases had no gene match. The CDR3 spells CASSLAGTGNYGYTF. Written as DNA, the CDR3 is TGTGCCAGCAGCTTGGCCGGGACAGGGAACTATGGCTACACCTTC.

The V gene is TRBV5-4, the J gene TRBJ1-1, with D uncertain. The CDR3 consists of 12 residues. Trimming cost V 3 bases and J 2 bases, with 5 bases left between them. CDR1 is SGHNT and CDR2 is YYREEE in the germline V gene (reference sequence). The chain's CDR3 is CASSSSNTEAFF. The CDR3 bases are TGTGCCAGCAGCTCTTCTAACACTGAAGCTTTCTTT. The variable domain in full, completed from reference TRBV5-4 and TRBJ1-1, reads ETGVTQSPTHLIKTRGQQVTLRCSSQSGHNTVSWYQQALGQGPQFIFQYYREEENGRGNFPPRFSGLQFPNYSSELNVNALELDDSALYLCASSSSNTEAFFGQGTRLTVV.

The genes are TRBV18 and TRBJ2-3, with 8 positions matching TRBD2. Losses at the gene ends were 5 bases for V and 5 bases for J; bases not matched to a gene: 9. CDR1 is KGHSH and CDR2 is LQKENI in the germline V gene. The CDR3 extends over 15 amino acids. DNA for the CDR3: TGTGCCAGCTCATCGGGACTAGTGATAGGAGATACGCAGTATTTT. Translation: CASSSGLVIGDTQYF.

The rearrangement joins TRBV5-4 to TRBJ2-1, with 7 bases identical to TRBD2. The V gene end was trimmed by 4 bases and the J gene end by 0 bases; junction bases not matched to a gene: 4. CDR1 is SGHNT, CDR2 YYREEE, per germline (reference sequence). This CDR3 spans 15 amino acids. The DNA for the CDR3 is TGTGCCAGCAGCGCCCGGGACTACTCCTACAATGAGCAGTTCTTC. The encoded protein is CASSARDYSYNEQFF.

The chain joins TRBV6-5 to TRBJ2-1; D is ambiguous. Germline CDR1 MNHEY, CDR2 SVGAGI. The CDR3 runs to 12 residues. Trimming left V 8 bases short and J 9 bases short, with 14 bases between. The CDR3 DNA follows: TGTGCCAGCGCCCCAAACCGCGTTGAGCAGTTCTTC. This gives the protein CASAPNRVEQFF.

The chain couples TRBV6-5 to TRBJ1-2; D may be TRBD1 (5 bases). Germline loops: CDR1 MNHEY, CDR2 SVGAGI. The CDR3 spans 14 residues. V was trimmed by 6 bases and J by 8 bases, leaving 19 bases between them. CDR3: CASRPTGGGRGYTF. For the CDR3, the DNA is TGTGCCAGCAGACCCACCGGGGGGGGTCGAGGCTACACCTTC.

This clone was observed once. This sequence joins TRBV10-3 and TRBJ2-5, with TRBD2 identical over 8 bases. V was pared by 3 bases and J by 4 bases, with 10 bases of the junction left unmatched. This CDR3 is 16 amino acids long. The V gene's germline CDR1 is ENHRY and CDR2 SYGVKD. CDR3 loop: CAISDGPGRAAETQYF. The CDR3 nucleotides are TGTGCCATCAGTGATGGGCCCGGGAGGGCGGCAGAGACCCAGTACTTC.

The V gene is TRBV5-6, the J gene TRBJ2-2; 10 positions agree with TRBD2. In germline, CDR1 is SGHDT, CDR2 YYEEEE. This CDR3 region has 15 residues. The junction had 8 bases not matched to a gene; V was cut back by 4 bases and J by 8 bases. As DNA, the CDR3 is TGTGCCAGCAGCCGCACTAGCGGGGCCCGGGGGGAGCTGTTTTTT. This gives the protein CASSRTSGARGELFF. Together with reference TRBV5-6 and TRBJ2-2, the CDR3 gives the full variable domain: DAGVTQSPTHLIKTRGQQVTLRCSPKSGHDTVSWYQQALGQGPQFIFQYYEEEERQRGNFPDRFSGHQFPNYSSELNVNALLLGDSALYLCASSRTSGARGELFFGEGSRLTVL.

This clone was seen a few times. J is TRBJ2-1 and V is TRBV27; TRBD2 matches 10 bases. J lost 6 bases, V lost 4 bases, and 3 bases had no gene match. The CDR3 extends over 14 amino acids. CDR1 MNHEY and CDR2 SMNVEV come from the germline V gene (reference sequence). The CDR3 loop reads CASSSLAGVNEQFF. The DNA for the CDR3 is TGTGCCAGCAGTTCCCTAGCGGGGGTCAATGAGCAGTTCTTC.

V and J are TRBV6-5 and TRBJ2-7; the D is unclear. The V gene's germline CDR1 is MNHEY and CDR2 SVGAGI. Trimming took off 0 bases at V and 0 bases at J, with 9 bases between the two ends. CDR3 length: 15 residues. In nucleotides, the CDR3 is TGTGCCAGCAGTTACTCGTTGGCCGACTCCTACGAGCAGTACTTC. This sequence encodes CASSYSLADSYEQYF.

This rearrangement joins TRBV6-2 or TRBV6-3 to TRBJ2-7; 13 positions agree with TRBD2. This CDR3 is built from 16 residues. J gave up 7 bases and V 0 bases, and 6 bases lay outside the gene matches. The germline V gene encodes CDR1 MNHEY and CDR2 SVGEGT. In nucleotides, the CDR3 is TGTGCCAGCAGTTACTCGAGGACTAGCGGGAGCGGAGAGCAGTACTTC. The encoded protein is CASSYSRTSGSGEQYF.

The chain carries TRBV19 and TRBJ1-2; 7 bases map to TRBD1. Trimming at V came to 6 bases and at J to 8 bases, leaving 12 bases not matched to a gene. This CDR3 region has 14 residues. In germline, CDR1 is LNHDA, CDR2 SQIVND (reference sequence). The CDR3 region is CASRAGGPVEGYTF. As DNA, the CDR3 is TGTGCCAGTAGGGCAGGGGGTCCTGTCGAAGGCTACACCTTC.

This chain uses TRBV2 with TRBJ1-2; D unclear. Trimming shortened V by 7 bases and J by 5 bases, and 8 bases separated the two germline ends. The CDR3 is made up of 11 amino acids. Germline assignment: CDR1 SNHLY and CDR2 FYNNEI. This CDR3 is CASTGVYGYTF. Written as DNA, the CDR3 is TGTGCCAGCACCGGGGTATATGGCTACACCTTC. Complete variable domain (other parts from reference TRBV2 and TRBJ1-2): EPEVTQTPSHQVTQMGQEVILRCVPISNHLYFYWYRQILGQKVEFLVSFYNNEISEKSEIFDDQFSVERPDGSNFTLKIRSTKLEDSAMYFCASTGVYGYTFGSGTRLTVV.

This clone showed up just once. This chain uses TRBV7-2 with TRBJ2-1, with 8 bases identical to TRBD2. Germline CDR1 is SGHTA and CDR2 is FQGNSA. CDR3 size: 14 residues. V shed 2 bases, J shed 4 bases, and the junction held 1 base outside the gene matches. The CDR3 loop is CASSLSGSYNEQFF. CDR3 in DNA: TGTGCCAGCAGCTTAAGCGGGAGTTACAATGAGCAGTTCTTC. The whole variable domain, filled in from reference TRBV7-2 and TRBJ2-1, reads GAGVSQSPSNKVTEKGKDVELRCDPISGHTALYWYRQSLGQGLEFLIYFQGNSAPDKSGLPSDRFSAERTGGSVSTLTIQRTQQEDSAVYLCASSLSGSYNEQFFGPGTRLTVL.

This clone was seen a single time. V usage is TRBV2 and J usage is TRBJ2-3, with TRBD1 matching 11 bases. Germline V CDR1 and CDR2: SNHLY, FYNNEI. The CDR3 runs 15 residues. J gave up 8 bases and V 5 bases, and 9 bases lay outside the gene matches. DNA for the CDR3: TGTGCCAGCAGTAAGGACAGGGGGCCTATGGGTACGCAGTATTTT. It yields the protein CASSKDRGPMGTQYF.

This chain links TRBV5-1 with TRBJ2-7; TRBD1 agrees at 12 bases. The germline V gene encodes CDR1 SGHRS and CDR2 YFSETQ. V dropped 2 bases and J dropped 6; count of bases not matched to a gene: 6. The CDR3 length is 15 residues. The CDR3 sequence is CASSFTGQGAGEQYF. As DNA, the CDR3 is TGCGCCAGCAGCTTCACGGGACAGGGGGCTGGCGAGCAGTACTTC.

The chain couples TRBV7-2 to TRBJ2-1; 8 bases line up with TRBD1. Per germline, CDR1 SGHTA and CDR2 FQGNSA. The CDR3 runs to 14 residues. V trimming: 0 bases; J trimming: 8 bases; junction bases outside the gene matches: 3. CDR3 sequence (DNA): TGTGCCAGCAGCTTAGCGCTGACAGGGGATGAGCAGTTCTTC. This gives the protein CASSLALTGDEQFF.

The chain recombines TRBV27 with TRBJ1-3, with D possibly matching TRBD1 (5 bases). Between the trimmed V and J ends, which lost 4 bases and 4 bases, there was a span of 17 bases. This CDR3 is 16 amino acids long. CDR1 MNHEY and CDR2 SMNVEV come from the germline V gene (reference sequence). The CDR3 coding sequence is TGTGCCAGCAGTTCCTCATATCCGCACAGGGGAAACACCATATATTTT. As protein: CASSSSYPHRGNTIYF.

This rearrangement joins TRBV19 to TRBJ2-1, with unresolved D. The V end lost 0 bases, the J end lost 4 bases, and 4 bases lay between the germline ends. The CDR3 sequence is 13 residues long. The V gene's germline CDR1 is LNHDA and CDR2 SQIVND (reference sequence). The CDR3 coding sequence is TGTGCCAGTAGTATAGACCCTTACAATGAGCAGTTCTTC. Translated, it gives CASSIDPYNEQFF.

The V gene is TRBV18, the J gene TRBJ2-7, with a possible D match to TRBD1 (5 bases). Between the trimmed V and J ends, which lost 2 bases and 3 bases, there was a span of 8 bases. Germline CDR1 reads KGHSH; CDR2 reads LQKENI. The CDR3 spans 13 residues. The CDR3 DNA reads TGTGCCAGCTCACCATCTGACAGCTACGAGCAGTACTTC. Translating gives CASSPSDSYEQYF.

The V call is TRBV4-2, the J call TRBJ2-3, with TRBD2 as a possible D gene (6 bases). The ends were cut back, 1 base at V and 5 bases at J, with 13 bases in the middle. The CDR3 consists of 15 residues. Germline assignment: CDR1 LGHNA and CDR2 YNFKEQ. CDR3 protein: CASSQAQTGVDTQYF. CDR3 bases: TGTGCCAGCAGCCAAGCTCAAACGGGAGTAGATACGCAGTATTTT.

The rearrangement joins TRBV6-6 to TRBJ1-1; the D gene is possibly TRBD1 (5 bases). CDR1 and CDR2 (germline): MNHNY, SVGAGI (reference sequence). This CDR3 has 15 amino acids. The V end was cut by 3 bases, the J end by 3 bases, with 14 bases between. CDR3 in amino acids: CASSYSRVVDTEAFF. As DNA, the CDR3 is TGTGCCAGCAGTTATTCCAGGGTAGTAGACACTGAAGCTTTCTTT.

The rearrangement links TRBV5-5 to TRBJ2-1; D remains unclear. The CDR3 consists of 15 residues. Germline CDR1 is SGHKS and CDR2 is YYEKEE (reference sequence). Trimming shortened V by 6 bases and J by 1 base, and 14 bases separated the two germline ends. In nucleotides, the CDR3 is TGTGCCAGCACCTTTGGCGGCCCGTCCTACAATGAGCAGTTCTTC. Translation: CASTFGGPSYNEQFF.